In this sample, the clone carrying this T cell receptor beta chain turned up once. The antigen remains unidentified. This entry belongs to a study of T cell repertoires in cytomegalovirus infection. About the research overall: Newly reported HLA-C-restricted and thoroughly characterized HLA-B-restricted CMV epitopes were employed. An indication of both CMV infection and matching HLA type came from public TCR beta signatures.

The CDR3 is 13 residues long. In germline, CDR1 is MNHEY, CDR2 SVGAGI. Unmatched junction bases numbered 6, after V lost 6 bases and J lost 5 bases. MiXCR was run by TCRdb on the reads, yielding one entry per CDR3 protein. The table records approximately 990,000 distinct CDR3 sequences, around a third of them present only once. The chain has TRBV6-5 and TRBJ1-1, with 7 nucleotides matching TRBD1. The sample consisted of cultured CD8+ T cells from PBMCs, taken from culture after CMV antigen stimulation. The origin of this receptor is a human donor in good health (CMV status not recorded). Some clones in this sample may be carry-over from other donors' samples. The CDR3 DNA sequence: TGTGCCAGCAGAGCAGGGGGATATACTGAAGCTTTCTTT. Protein: CASRAGGYTEAFF.